Reported below is one T cell receptor (beta chain). This clonotype was detected only a few times. Its antigen is unknown. Per-base qualities were not stored, and no clone one base away is much larger. The library was produced with RACE. Sequencer: NextSeq 500. Library preparation attached unique molecular identifiers to individual cDNA molecules for quantitative, reproducible TCR counting. Each blood RNA sample was used to sequence both TCR alpha and TCR beta chains. On the study's bioinformatics: A median of about 87,000 TCRs per sample was observed, with a range of about 23,224 to 700,000. The Decombinator software suite was used to annotate the V, J and CDR3 of the TCR reads. For the PS versus PT1 abundance plots, all samples were subsampled to the same number of TCRs (28,000). TCRs were defined as expanded if absent before sensitization and observed at least eight times at the 2-week time point. Through fastp at Q25 and MiXCR, TCRdb rebuilt clones from the public reads, retaining in-frame beta chains. Here each entry gathers all rows of one CDR3 protein and keeps the most common genes and DNA. TCRdb's processing, not the study's, gives the V and J calls here. The sample contains 200,000 to 300,000 distinct CDR3 sequences, more than 6.5% of them found a single time. The ten largest make up 2% to 2.5% of the sample.

Trimming takes 3 bases off V and 3 bases off J; junction bases not matched to a gene: 10. The germline V gene gives CDR1 as KGHSH and CDR2 as LQKENI. From cysteine to phenylalanine, the CDR3 is 16 amino acids long. Only the CDR3 portion is preserved as DNA: 48 bases, with reading frame beginning at the first base. The sample comes from a study of human T cells and chemical hapten exposure (dated by TCRdb to about 2021). For context, the study as a whole: For sensitization, 2% DPC in acetone was applied to a 2 cm by 2 cm area of upper inner arm skin. Weekly therapeutic DPC doses were additionally applied to the scalp of patients throughout the approximately 24-week study period. Patch tests used Finn chambers with 0.01% DPC on the upper back, scored after 6 days by International Contact Dermatitis Research Group standards. The patient cohort, mostly female, included alopecia areata with under or over 50% scalp involvement, alopecia totalis and alopecia universalis. Libraries were combined into a pool for sequencing, and differences in TCR yield between samples came mainly from small differences in library volumes within the pool. Peripheral blood TCR repertoire changes were tracked in vivo in alopecia patients during primary and secondary sensitization to the hapten diphenylcyclopropenone (DPC). Blood samples were taken from patients before sensitization (week 0) and then at 2, 6 and about 24 weeks after DPC sensitization. For TCR sequencing, blood came from approximately 29 alopecia patients at anywhere from one to four time points (pre-sensitization, 2, 6 and 24 weeks). Overall study outcomes, separate from this receptor: Significantly more large CDR3 similarity clusters were formed by expanded TCRs than by pre-sensitization or healthy control sets, consistent with antigen-driven responses. All patients had alopecia, a presumed autoimmune disease, so their immune response might differ from that of healthy individuals. Patch test score was positively correlated with the number of PT1 expanded TCRs, with significance at thresholds 8, 16 and 32 but not at 4. After repeated subsampling, the strength of the expansion versus patch-test correlation and the threshold at which it became significant changed. The number of TCRs above 1 in 1000 frequency did not change with DPC sensitization; there was no evidence of global repertoire structure alterations.

The sample's time point label, decoded: pre-sensitization, week 0. Taken with the paper, the label for treatment or condition translates to: therapeutic diphenylcyclopropenone sensitization with weekly scalp DPC. At each patch-test visit, blood was drawn before the patch test was applied. To be eligible, patients had to be aged 18 to 70, diagnosed with alopecia and judged suitable for DPC therapy, while pregnant patients were excluded. Total RNA was extracted from unfractionated whole blood that had been collected in Tempus Blood RNA tubes. The sequence joins TRBV18 to TRBJ1-1; the junction holds 7 bases that match TRBD1. The sample was whole blood, taken in connection with sensitization to the hapten diphenylcyclopropenone (DPC). The clonotype was recovered from a woman between 40 and 50 years old with alopecia areata. Some clones in this sample may be carry-over from other donors' samples. The sequenced DNA is TGTGCCAGCTCACCGACAGGGTCTTTATGGGACACTGAAGCTTTCTTT. Translated, it gives CASSPTGSLWDTEAFF.